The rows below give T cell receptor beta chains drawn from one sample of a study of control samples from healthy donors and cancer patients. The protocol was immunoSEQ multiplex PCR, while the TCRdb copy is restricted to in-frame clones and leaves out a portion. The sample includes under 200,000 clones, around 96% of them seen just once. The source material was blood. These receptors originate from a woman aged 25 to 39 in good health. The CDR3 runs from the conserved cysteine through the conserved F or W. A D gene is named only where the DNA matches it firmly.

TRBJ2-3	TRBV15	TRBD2	CATSRDRGGWGTDTQYF	TGTGCCACCAGCAGAGATCGGGGGGGATGGGGCACAGATACGCAGTATTTT
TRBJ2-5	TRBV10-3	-	CAISGSQGRETQYF	TGTGCCATCAGCGGAAGCCAGGGCAGGGAGACCCAGTACTTC
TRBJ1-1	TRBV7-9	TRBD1	CASSLGQGLDTEAFF	TGTGCCAGCAGCTTAGGACAGGGTCTTGACACTGAAGCTTTCTTT
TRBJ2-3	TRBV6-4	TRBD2	CASSGTSEPTDTQYF	TGTGCCAGCAGCGGGACTAGCGAGCCCACAGATACGCAGTATTTT
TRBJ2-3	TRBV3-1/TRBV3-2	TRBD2	CASSHTFGGGRDTQYF	TGTGCCAGCAGCCATACCTTCGGCGGGGGGAGAGATACGCAGTATTTT
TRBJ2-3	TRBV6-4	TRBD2	CASSVLGGGAPDTQYF	TGTGCCAGCAGTGTACTCGGCGGGGGGGCCCCAGATACGCAGTATTTT
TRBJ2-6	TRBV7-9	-	CASSEWASLAGANVLTF	TGTGCCAGCAGCGAATGGGCTAGCTTAGCTGGGGCCAACGTCCTGACTTTC
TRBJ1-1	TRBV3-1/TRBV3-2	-	CASSQARHRTGEAFF	TGTGCCAGCAGCCAAGCCAGGCACCGGACTGGTGAAGCTTTCTTT
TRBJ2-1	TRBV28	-	CASSPRSYNEQFF	TGTGCCAGCAGCCCCCGATCTTACAATGAGCAGTTCTTC
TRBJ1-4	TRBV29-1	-	CSALAEKLFF	TGCAGCGCGCTTGCGGAAAAACTGTTTTTT
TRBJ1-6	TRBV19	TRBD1	CASSIAQGYNSPLHF	TGTGCCAGTAGTATAGCACAGGGGTATAATTCACCCCTCCACTTT
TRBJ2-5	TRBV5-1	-	CASSRRGLQETQYF	TGCGCCAGCAGCCGGCGGGGCCTCCAAGAGACCCAGTACTTC